Listed below are T cell receptor beta chains from one sample, sequenced in a study of blood T cell repertoires in COVID-19. Libraries were prepared by immunoSEQ multiplex PCR; TCRdb keeps only in-frame clonotypes and omits some of them. The sample consists of more than 350,000 clones, 87% of them appearing once. The specimen sequenced was peripheral blood. These receptors all stem from a woman younger than 45 with COVID-19, enrolled during active disease. Each CDR3 is given with its conserved first and last residue. D genes are given only for firm matches. Clone sizes are given selectively: once, few, many, or a class where the clone is expanded.

size | length | J | D | V | CDR3 | DNA
NA | 12 | TRBJ2-1 | NA | TRBV7-8 | CASSPSYNEQFF | TGTGCCAGCAGCCCCTCGTACAATGAGCAGTTCTTC
NA | 15 | TRBJ2-7 | TRBD1 | TRBV7-9 | CASSFRGQGSYEQYF | TGTGCCAGCAGCTTTAGAGGACAGGGCTCCTACGAGCAGTACTTC
few | 14 | TRBJ1-4 | NA | TRBV7-2 | CASSFGGGKEKLFF | TGTGCCAGCAGCTTCGGGGGGGGCAAAGAAAAACTGTTTTTT
NA | 14 | TRBJ1-1 | NA | TRBV27 | CASSFGGPETEAFF | TGTGCCAGCAGTTTTGGAGGGCCCGAGACTGAAGCTTTCTTT
NA | 15 | TRBJ1-4 | TRBD1 | TRBV19 | CASSGHRGGDEKLFF | TGTGCCAGTAGTGGACACAGGGGAGGTGATGAAAAACTGTTTTTT
NA | 16 | TRBJ2-3 | TRBD1 | TRBV19 | CASSIRTGAPADTQYF | TGTGCCAGTAGTATAAGGACAGGGGCCCCCGCAGATACGCAGTATTTT
NA | 17 | TRBJ2-3 | TRBD1 | TRBV5-1 | CASSFWGDRVNTDTQYF | TGCGCCAGCAGCTTTTGGGGGGACAGGGTCAACACAGATACGCAGTATTTT
NA | 13 | TRBJ2-1 | NA | TRBV5-4 | CASSLLGLWEQFF | TGTGCCAGCAGCTTGTTGGGGCTTTGGGAGCAGTTCTTC
NA | 13 | TRBJ2-2 | NA | TRBV6-5 | CASYRANTGELFF | TGTGCCAGCTACAGGGCGAACACCGGGGAGCTGTTTTTT
NA | 16 | TRBJ1-1 | TRBD1 | TRBV18 | CASSPPGTVLNTEAFF | TGTGCCAGCTCACCACCGGGGACAGTCTTGAACACTGAAGCTTTCTTT
NA | 15 | TRBJ2-1 | TRBD2 | TRBV7-9 | CASSILAGLYNEQFF | TGTGCCAGCAGCATACTAGCGGGGTTATACAATGAGCAGTTCTTC
NA | 15 | TRBJ1-3 | TRBD1 | TRBV6-5 | CASRGTAHPGNTIYF | TGTGCCAGCAGGGGGACAGCTCATCCTGGAAACACCATATATTTT
NA | 12 | TRBJ2-7 | NA | TRBV28 | CASNSAPYEQYF | TGTGCCAGCAACTCCGCTCCCTACGAGCAGTACTTC
NA | 13 | TRBJ1-1 | NA | TRBV5-1 | CASSLDGGTEAFF | TGCGCCAGCAGCTTGGACGGTGGCACTGAAGCTTTCTTT
few | 11 | TRBJ2-7 | NA | TRBV30 | CAWSVHYEQYF | TGTGCCTGGAGTGTACACTACGAGCAGTACTTC
NA | 15 | TRBJ1-5 | TRBD1 | TRBV6-6 | CASRRQGNSNQPQHF | TGTGCCAGCAGACGACAGGGTAATAGCAATCAGCCCCAGCATTTT